These 18 T cell receptor beta chains were sequenced from one sample in a study of vaccination and CD4 T cells after COVID-19 (dated by TCRdb to 2022 to 2024). Antigen specificity for these receptors is unknown. Library construction relied on PCR. This sample was sequenced with an Illumina iSeq 100. DNA from cultured CD4+ T cells underwent TCR sequencing with the Oncomine TCR Beta short-read assay at the Johns Hopkins FTIC core. TCRdb trimmed public reads at Q25 via fastp, called clones via MiXCR and kept in-frame beta chains. Identical CDR3 protein sequences are pooled into one entry, listed with their most common genes and DNA. The sample table contains roughly 3,300 distinct CDR3 sequences; only one count was recorded for about 80% of them. The biggest ten clones account for approximately 20% of the sample. According to the study, the label for this sample's treatment or condition signals: roughly 11-day PBMC culture with coronavirus spike peptide pools or control peptides (ViraFEST assay).

Sequencing input: CD4+ T cells from blood, cultured in vitro. These receptors were taken from a human donor who had recovered from COVID-19.

The chain links TRBV19 to TRBJ1-5; tentatively, D is TRBD1 (6 bases). Per the germline V gene, CDR1 is LNHDA and CDR2 is SQIVND (reference sequence). V lost 1 base, J lost 9 bases, and 10 bases lay in between. This CDR3 spans 13 amino acids. In DNA, the CDR3 is TGTGCCAGTAGTATAGTGGGGGCGAGGCCCCAGCATTTT. It yields the protein CASSIVGARPQHF.

This clonotype is judged medium-sized. The CDR3 region has the DNA TGTGCCAGCAGTGGAAGACAGGGGGCGCCTTTCGGCTACACCTTC. Its translation is CASSGRQGAPFGYTF. This chain uses TRBV6-1 with TRBJ1-2, with TRBD1 identical over 10 bases. The CDR3 is 15 residues long. Trimming at V came to 4 bases and at J to 8 bases, leaving 10 bases not matched to a gene. CDR1 and CDR2 from the germline V gene are MNHNS and SASEGT.

The rearrangement joins TRBV6-1 to TRBJ1-1; the D gene is possibly TRBD1 (6 bases). The CDR3 sequence is 13 residues long. Trimming took off 6 bases at V and 2 bases at J, with 10 bases between the two ends. CDR1 and CDR2 (germline): MNHNS, SASEGT. CDR3 coding DNA: TGTGCCAGCAGGAGGGGGGGAAACACTGAAGCTTTCTTT. This translates into CASRRGGNTEAFF.

The CDR3 loop reads CASSSTGTGRETQYF. CDR3 in DNA: TGTGCCAGCAGCTCCACCGGGACAGGAAGGGAGACCCAGTACTTC. The chain is built from TRBV7-3 and TRBJ2-5; 8 nucleotides line up with TRBD1. Germline CDR1 and CDR2: SGHTA and FQGTGA. V shed 4 bases and J 5 bases; nucleotides not matched to a gene: 9. The CDR3 runs 15 residues.

The chain links TRBV6-1 to TRBJ2-2; TRBD2 matches 8 bases. The ends lost 9 bases at V and 7 bases at J; junction bases unmatched: 13. The CDR3 sequence is 15 residues long. Germline CDR1 is MNHNS and CDR2 is SASEGT. The CDR3 sequence is CASAPGLVFFGELFF. Written as DNA, the CDR3 is TGTGCCAGTGCTCCGGGACTAGTATTCTTCGGGGAGCTGTTTTTT.

The chain links TRBV10-3 to TRBJ1-1; no firm D call. The CDR3 length is 11 residues. Germline CDR1 ENHRY, CDR2 SYGVKD. V lost 11 bases, J lost 3 bases, and 10 bases lay in between. The CDR3 loop is CAGRSDTEAFF. CDR3 nucleotide sequence: TGTGCCGGCCGTAGCGACACTGAAGCTTTCTTT.

The rearrangement joins TRBV6-1 to TRBJ2-1; 15 positions agree with TRBD2. The ends lost 6 bases at V and 6 bases at J; junction bases unmatched: 9. This CDR3 has 17 amino acids. Looked up from germline, CDR1 is MNHNS and CDR2 is SASEGT. CDR3 loop: CASRLGTSGGSPNEQFF. CDR3 nucleotide sequence: TGTGCCAGCAGGCTCGGGACTAGCGGGGGGTCCCCCAATGAGCAGTTCTTC.

V is TRBV5-4 and J is TRBJ2-3; no clear D. Germline V gives CDR1 SGHNT, CDR2 YYREEE (reference sequence). Trimming took off 1 base at V and 0 bases at J, with 12 bases between the two ends. The CDR3 loop spans 16 amino acids. The CDR3 DNA reads as TGTGCCAGCAGCTTGAAAATGATAGCTAGCACAGATACGCAGTATTTT. Translating gives CASSLKMIASTDTQYF.

V and J are TRBV20-1 and TRBJ2-2; TRBD1 is a possible D gene (6 bases). V dropped 6 bases and J dropped 1 base, with 15 bases sitting between them. Per the germline V gene, CDR1 is DFQATT and CDR2 is SNEGSKA (reference sequence). The CDR3 has 15 amino acids. The CDR3 sequence: CSAPKTGLNTGELFF. Written as DNA, the CDR3 is TGCAGTGCCCCCAAAACAGGGTTGAACACCGGGGAGCTGTTTTTT.

Here the CDR3 DNA reads TGTGCCACCAGCTCTACTTTGGGTGAAGCTTTCTTT. The encoded protein is CATSSTLGEAFF. The J gene is TRBJ1-1, the V gene TRBV24-1, with D hard to call. This CDR3 has 12 amino acids. Between the trimmed V and J ends, which lost 7 bases and 7 bases, there was a span of 12 bases. Germline V gene data show CDR1 as KGHDR and CDR2 as SFDVKD.

The V and J genes are TRBV2 and TRBJ1-2, with D possibly matching TRBD1 (5 bases). The germline gives CDR1 SNHLY, CDR2 FYNNEI. Deletions cut 7 bases from V and 4 bases from J, with 10 bases between. The CDR3 covers 12 residues. DNA of the CDR3: TGTGCCAGCATTGGAGACAGCTATGGCTACACCTTC. This gives the protein CASIGDSYGYTF. Drawing the rest from reference TRBV2 and TRBJ1-2, the complete variable domain is EPEVTQTPSHQVTQMGQEVILRCVPISNHLYFYWYRQILGQKVEFLVSFYNNEISEKSEIFDDQFSVERPDGSNFTLKIRSTKLEDSAMYFCASIGDSYGYTFGSGTRLTVV.

This chain links TRBV19 with TRBJ1-5; TRBD1 matches 7 bases. CDR3 length equals 15 residues. CDR1 is LNHDA, CDR2 SQIVND, per germline (reference sequence). The V segment lost 3 bases and the J segment 2 bases; nucleotides outside the gene matches: 4. Here the CDR3 reads CASSIPTGGNQPQHF. Written as DNA, the CDR3 is TGTGCCAGTAGTATCCCCACAGGGGGCAATCAGCCCCAGCATTTT.

This sequence joins TRBV19 and TRBJ1-3; D call uncertain. Deletions cut 6 bases from V and 3 bases from J, with 9 bases between. The V gene's germline CDR1 is LNHDA and CDR2 SQIVND (reference sequence). This CDR3 region has 13 residues. In nucleotides, the CDR3 is TGTGCCAGTAGCCCGTCATTTGGAAACACCATATATTTT. This gives the protein CASSPSFGNTIYF.

The V and J genes are TRBV6-5 and TRBJ1-2; no clear D gene. CDR1 MNHEY and CDR2 SVGAGI come from the germline V gene. The CDR3 spans 15 residues. V shed 2 bases and J shed 3 bases, with 13 bases lying between them. Written as DNA, the CDR3 is TGTGCCAGCAGTTACCGGACGCGGGCGGACTATGGCTACACCTTC. This gives the protein CASSYRTRADYGYTF.

The chain recombines TRBV27 with TRBJ1-2; the D is unclear. Trimming left V 8 bases short and J 7 bases short, with 8 bases between. This CDR3 has 10 residues. Germline V gene data show CDR1 as MNHEY and CDR2 as SMNVEV (reference sequence). DNA of the CDR3: TGTGCCAGCGTCCGGGTTGGCTACACCTTC. This sequence encodes CASVRVGYTF.

This clonotype was recorded only once. The rearrangement links TRBV29-1 to TRBJ1-2, with D possibly TRBD1 on 6 matching bases. V shed 2 bases and J shed 4 bases, with 11 bases lying between them. The germline gives CDR1 SQVTM, CDR2 ANQGSEA. The CDR3 extends over 13 amino acids. The CDR3 is CSVEPRGSYGYTF. Written as DNA, the CDR3 is TGCAGCGTTGAACCCAGGGGCTCCTATGGCTACACCTTC.

This clonotype was recorded once. The chain is built from TRBV6-1 and TRBJ1-1, with D uncertain. Germline loops: CDR1 MNHNS, CDR2 SASEGT. This CDR3 comprises 15 residues. With 5 bases removed from V and 4 bases from J, the gap between germline ends came to 17 bases. The CDR3 protein is CASSRSDLRGTEAFF. In DNA, the CDR3 is TGTGCCAGCAGTAGGTCGGACCTCCGGGGCACTGAAGCTTTCTTT.

The rearrangement uses TRBV12-3 or TRBV12-4 and TRBJ2-7, with TRBD1 as a possible D gene (6 bases). Trimming pared 4 bases from V and 2 bases from J, leaving 15 bases between. The CDR3 extends over 15 amino acids. DNA for the CDR3: TGTGCCAGCAGTTCACCCGGGACACCTCCCTACGAGCAGTACTTC. Translating gives CASSSPGTPPYEQYF.